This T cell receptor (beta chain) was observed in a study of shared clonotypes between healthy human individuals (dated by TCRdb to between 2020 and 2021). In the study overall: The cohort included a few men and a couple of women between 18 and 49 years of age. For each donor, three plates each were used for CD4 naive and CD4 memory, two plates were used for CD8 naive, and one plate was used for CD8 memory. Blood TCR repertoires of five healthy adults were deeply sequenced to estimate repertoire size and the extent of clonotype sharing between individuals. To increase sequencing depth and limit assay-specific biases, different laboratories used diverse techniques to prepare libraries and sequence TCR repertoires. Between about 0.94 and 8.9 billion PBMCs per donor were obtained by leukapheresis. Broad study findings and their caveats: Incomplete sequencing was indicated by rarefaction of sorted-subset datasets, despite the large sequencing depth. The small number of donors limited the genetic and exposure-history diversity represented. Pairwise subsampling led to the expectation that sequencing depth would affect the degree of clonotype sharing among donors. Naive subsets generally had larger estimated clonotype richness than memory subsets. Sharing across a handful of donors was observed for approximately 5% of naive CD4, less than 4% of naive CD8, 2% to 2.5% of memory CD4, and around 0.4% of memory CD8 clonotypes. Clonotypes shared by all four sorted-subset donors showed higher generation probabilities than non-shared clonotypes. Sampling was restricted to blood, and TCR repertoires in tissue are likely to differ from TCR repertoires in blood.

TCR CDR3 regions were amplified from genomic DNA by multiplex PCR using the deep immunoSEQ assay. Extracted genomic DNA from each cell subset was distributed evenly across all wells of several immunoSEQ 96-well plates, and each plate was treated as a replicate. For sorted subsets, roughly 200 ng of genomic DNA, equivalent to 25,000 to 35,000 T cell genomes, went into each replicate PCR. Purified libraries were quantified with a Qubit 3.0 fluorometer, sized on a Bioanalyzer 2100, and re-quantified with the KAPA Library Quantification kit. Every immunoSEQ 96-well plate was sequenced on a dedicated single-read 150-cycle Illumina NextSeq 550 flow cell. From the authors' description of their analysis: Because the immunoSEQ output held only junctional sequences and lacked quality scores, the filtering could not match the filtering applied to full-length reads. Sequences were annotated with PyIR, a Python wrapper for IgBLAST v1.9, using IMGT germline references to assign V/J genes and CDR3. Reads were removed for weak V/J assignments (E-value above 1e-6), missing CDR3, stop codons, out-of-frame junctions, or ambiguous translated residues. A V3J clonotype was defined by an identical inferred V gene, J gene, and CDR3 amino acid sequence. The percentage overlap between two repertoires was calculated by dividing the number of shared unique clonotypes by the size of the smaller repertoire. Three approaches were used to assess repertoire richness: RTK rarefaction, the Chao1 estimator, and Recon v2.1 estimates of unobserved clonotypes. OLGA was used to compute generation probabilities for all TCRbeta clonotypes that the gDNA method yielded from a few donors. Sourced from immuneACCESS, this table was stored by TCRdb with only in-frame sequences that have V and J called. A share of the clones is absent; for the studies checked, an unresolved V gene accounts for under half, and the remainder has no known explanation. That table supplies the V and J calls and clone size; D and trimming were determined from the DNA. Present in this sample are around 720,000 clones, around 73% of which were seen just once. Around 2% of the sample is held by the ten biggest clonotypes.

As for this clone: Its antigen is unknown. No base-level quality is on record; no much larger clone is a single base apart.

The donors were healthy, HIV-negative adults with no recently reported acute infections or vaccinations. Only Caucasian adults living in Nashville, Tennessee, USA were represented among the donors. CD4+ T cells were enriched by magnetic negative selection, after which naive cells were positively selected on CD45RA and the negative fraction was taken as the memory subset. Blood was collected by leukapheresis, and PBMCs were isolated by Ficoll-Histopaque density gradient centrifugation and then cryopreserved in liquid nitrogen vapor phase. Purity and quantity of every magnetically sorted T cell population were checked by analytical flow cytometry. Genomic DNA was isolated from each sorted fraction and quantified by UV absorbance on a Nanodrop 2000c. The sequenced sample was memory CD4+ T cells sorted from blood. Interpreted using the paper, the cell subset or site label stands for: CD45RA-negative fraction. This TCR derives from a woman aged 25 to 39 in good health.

The CDR3 reads as follows: CASSGTSARPGETQYF. In nucleotide form, the sequence is TGTGCCAGCAGCGGGACTAGCGCGCGCCCCGGGGAGACCCAGTACTTC. Recombination linked TRBV13 to TRBJ2-5, and TRBD2 aligns with 10 junction nucleotides. The CDR3, cysteine through phenylalanine, is 16 amino acids long. Just CDR3 DNA is preserved here, 48 bases in frame from base 1. Clipping removes 5 bases from V and 5 bases from J, with 11 as the unmatched junction base count. CDR1 PRHDT and CDR2 FYEKMQ were looked up in the germline V gene (reference sequence). Here the CDR3 is joined to the reference TRBV13 and TRBJ2-5 genes, and the full variable domain is: AAGVIQSPRHLIKEKRETATLKCYPIPRHDTVYWYQQGPGQDPQFLISFYEKMQSDKGSIPDRFSAQQFSDYHSELNMSSLELGDSALYFCASSGTSARPGETQYFGPGTRLLVL.